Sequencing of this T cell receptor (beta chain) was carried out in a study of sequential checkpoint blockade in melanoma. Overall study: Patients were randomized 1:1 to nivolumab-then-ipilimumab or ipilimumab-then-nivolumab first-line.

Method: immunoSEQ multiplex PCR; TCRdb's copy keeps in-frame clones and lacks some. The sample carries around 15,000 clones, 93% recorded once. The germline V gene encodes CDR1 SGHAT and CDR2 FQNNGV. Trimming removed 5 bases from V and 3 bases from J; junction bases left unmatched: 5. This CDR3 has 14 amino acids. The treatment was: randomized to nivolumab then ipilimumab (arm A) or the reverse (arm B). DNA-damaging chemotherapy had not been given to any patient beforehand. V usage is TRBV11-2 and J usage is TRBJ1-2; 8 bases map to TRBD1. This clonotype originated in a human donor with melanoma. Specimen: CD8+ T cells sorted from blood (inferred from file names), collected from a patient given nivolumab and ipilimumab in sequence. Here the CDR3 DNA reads TGTGCCAGCAGCCTTGGACAGGGCGACTATGGCTACACCTTC. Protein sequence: CASSLGQGDYGYTF.